Included here is one TCR beta chain sequence, with context. Its cognate antigen has yet to be identified. No qualities accompany the bases; no much larger clone lies one base away. Library preparation employed the immunoSEQ multiplex PCR assay. In its TCRdb copy, this immuneACCESS table keeps in-frame sequences only and misses some clones. Where compared with another copy, unresolved V genes explain less than half of these, and the others have no known cause. The table for this sample lists approximately 760,000 clones; 80% to 90% of them were counted only once. The ten largest clones take up around 0.0094% of the sample. This specimen belongs to a study of shared T cell receptors in the human thymus (dated by TCRdb to the early 2020s). Looking at the study overall: The study examined how the human thymus generates shared, self-reactive T-cell receptor alpha chains.

From a lookup of the germline V gene, CDR1 and CDR2 are KGHSH and LQKENI. The CDR3 measures 16 amino acids from cysteine to phenylalanine. Kept here is only the CDR3 DNA, which spans 48 bases and is read in frame from base 1. V is trimmed back by 5 bases and J by 4 bases, and the junction contains 12 bases that no gene match accounts for. The same data also contributed to another study, on human thymus T cells. From that second study: Immunologically healthy infants undergoing open corrective cardiac surgery for congenital heart defects in Finland were used as donors. Thymus tissue was collected as surgical resects that were removed during corrective cardiac surgery. Biased V and J gene segment usage appeared to be present in both thymic and peripheral blood repertoires. Highly overlapping thymic TCR repertoires among unrelated individuals were reported in the related research. The study characterized TCR alpha and beta repertoires from fewer than ten infant thymus samples and four related peripheral blood samples. Donor ages ranging from 7 to 244 days were recorded, and over 5 male and two female infants were included in the cohort. Thymocytes were mechanically released from the tissue and were stored as pellets of roughly 9-30 million cells at -70 degrees C. A QIAsymphony instrument was used to extract genomic DNA from frozen cell pellets. The immunoSEQ multiplex PCR assay was used to amplify the TCRB and TCRAD loci from a standardized quantity of quality-controlled genomic DNA. The V(D)J region was spanned by amplicons of a length sufficient to cover the CDR3 and to identify V and J genes. The commercial immunoSEQ service was used to sequence amplicons on an Illumina platform. Corrections for primer bias and sequencing errors followed previously described methods, while TCRAD and TCRB definitions were based on the IMGT database. Repertoires were analysed with immunoSEQ Analyzer 3.0 and VDJTools, covering basic statistics, V/J segment usage, diversity estimates, rarefaction and pairwise overlap. Diversity was estimated with Chao1, ChaoE, Efron-Thisted, Shannon and inverse Simpson indices, and also on datasets down-sampled to the smallest sample. For repertoire overlap, CDR3 nucleotide sequence, V gene and J gene had to match strictly, and clustering was done by Jaccard-based multidimensional scaling. On average, roughly 740,000 unique TCRB clonotypes were obtained from thymus samples, compared with approximately 84,000 from blood samples.

The clonotype originates from a girl under two years old with a congenital heart defect. Donor details come from another sample of the same person, matched by shared clones. The chain joins TRBV18 to TRBJ1-1, with 8 bases in between that match TRBD1. Sequencing used thymocytes. The CDR3 in this case is CASSGTGEPGRTEAFF. In nucleotide form, the sequence is TGTGCCAGCTCAGGGACAGGCGAACCAGGGCGCACTGAAGCTTTCTTT.